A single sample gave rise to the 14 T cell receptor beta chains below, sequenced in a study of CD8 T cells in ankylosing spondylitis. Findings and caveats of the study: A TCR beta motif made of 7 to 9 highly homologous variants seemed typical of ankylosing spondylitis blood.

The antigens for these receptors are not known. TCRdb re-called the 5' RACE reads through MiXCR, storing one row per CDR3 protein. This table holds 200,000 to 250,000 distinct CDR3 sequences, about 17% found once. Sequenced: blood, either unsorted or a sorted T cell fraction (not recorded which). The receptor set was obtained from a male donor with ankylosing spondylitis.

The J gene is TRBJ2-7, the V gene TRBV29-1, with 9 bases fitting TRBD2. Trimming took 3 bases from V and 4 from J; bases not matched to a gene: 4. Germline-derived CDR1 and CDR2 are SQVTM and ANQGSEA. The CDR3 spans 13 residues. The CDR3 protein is CSVDGTSPYEQYF. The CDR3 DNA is TGCAGCGTTGATGGGACTAGCCCATACGAGCAGTACTTC.

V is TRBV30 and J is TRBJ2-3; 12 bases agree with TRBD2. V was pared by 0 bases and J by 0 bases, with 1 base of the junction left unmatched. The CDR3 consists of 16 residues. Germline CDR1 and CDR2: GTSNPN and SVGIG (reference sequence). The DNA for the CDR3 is TGTGCCTGGAGTGTCGGACTAGCGGGGAGCACAGATACGCAGTATTTT. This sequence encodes CAWSVGLAGSTDTQYF. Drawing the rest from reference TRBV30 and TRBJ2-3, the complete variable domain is SQTIHQWPATLVQPVGSPLSLECTVEGTSNPNLYWYRQAAGRGLQLLFYSVGIGQISSEVPQNLSASRPQDRQFILSSKKLLLSDSGFYLCAWSVGLAGSTDTQYFGPGTRLTVL.

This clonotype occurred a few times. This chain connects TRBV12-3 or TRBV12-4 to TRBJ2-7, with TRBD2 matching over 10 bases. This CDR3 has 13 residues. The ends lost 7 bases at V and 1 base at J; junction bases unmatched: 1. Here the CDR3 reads CASKREGSYEQYF. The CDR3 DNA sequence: TGTGCCAGCAAGCGGGAGGGTTCCTACGAGCAGTACTTC.

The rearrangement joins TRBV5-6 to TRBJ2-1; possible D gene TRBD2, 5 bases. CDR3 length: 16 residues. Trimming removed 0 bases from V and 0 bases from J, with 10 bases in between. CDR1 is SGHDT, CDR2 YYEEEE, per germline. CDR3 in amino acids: CASSLASAGSYNEQFF. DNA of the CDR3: TGTGCCAGCAGCTTGGCTTCGGCGGGCTCCTACAATGAGCAGTTCTTC. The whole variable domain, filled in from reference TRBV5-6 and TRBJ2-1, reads DAGVTQSPTHLIKTRGQQVTLRCSPKSGHDTVSWYQQALGQGPQFIFQYYEEEERQRGNFPDRFSGHQFPNYSSELNVNALLLGDSALYLCASSLASAGSYNEQFFGPGTRLTVL.

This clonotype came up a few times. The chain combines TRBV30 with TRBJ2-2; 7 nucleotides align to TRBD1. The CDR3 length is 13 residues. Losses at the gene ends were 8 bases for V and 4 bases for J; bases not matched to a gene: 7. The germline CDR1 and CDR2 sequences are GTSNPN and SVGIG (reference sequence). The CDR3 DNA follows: TGTGCCGGCGACAGGGTTGGCACCGGGGAGCTGTTTTTT. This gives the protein CAGDRVGTGELFF.

The CDR3 DNA sequence: TGTGCCAGCAGCCCGGCTGTCTACACTGAAGCTTTCTTT. Protein sequence: CASSPAVYTEAFF. The chain couples TRBV28 to TRBJ1-1, with D unclear. Trimming cost V 6 bases and J 3 bases, with 11 bases left between them. CDR3 length: 13 residues. Germline V gives CDR1 MDHEN, CDR2 SYDVKM.

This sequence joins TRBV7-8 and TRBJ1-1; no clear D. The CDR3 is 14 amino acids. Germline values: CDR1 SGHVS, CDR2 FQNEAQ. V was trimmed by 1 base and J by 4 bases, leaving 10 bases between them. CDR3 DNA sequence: TGTGCCAGCAGCTTAGGATGGGGTGGCACTGAAGCTTTCTTT. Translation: CASSLGWGGTEAFF.

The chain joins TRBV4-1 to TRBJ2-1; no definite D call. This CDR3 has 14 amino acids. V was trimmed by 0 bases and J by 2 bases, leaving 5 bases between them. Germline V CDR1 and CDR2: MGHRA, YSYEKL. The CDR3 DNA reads TGCGCCAGCAGCCAAGATAACACCTACAATGAGCAGTTCTTC. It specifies CASSQDNTYNEQFF.

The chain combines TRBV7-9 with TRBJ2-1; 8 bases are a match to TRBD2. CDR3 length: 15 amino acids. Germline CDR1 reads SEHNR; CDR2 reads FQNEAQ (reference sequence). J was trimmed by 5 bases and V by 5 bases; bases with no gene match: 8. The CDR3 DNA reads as TGTGCCAGCAGCCCCAGCGGGGGCTTCGACAATGAGCAGTTCTTC. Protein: CASSPSGGFDNEQFF. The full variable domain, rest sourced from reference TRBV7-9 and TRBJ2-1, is DTGVSQNPRHKITKRGQNVTFRCDPISEHNRLYWYRQTLGQGPEFLTYFQNEAQLEKSRLLSDRFSAERPKGSFSTLEIQRTEQGDSAMYLCASSPSGGFDNEQFFGPGTRLTVL.

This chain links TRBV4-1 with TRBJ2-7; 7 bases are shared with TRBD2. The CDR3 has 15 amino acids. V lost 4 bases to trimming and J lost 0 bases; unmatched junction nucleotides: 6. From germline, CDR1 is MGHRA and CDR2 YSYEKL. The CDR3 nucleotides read TGCGCCAGCAGCCCCCGGGAGGCTACCTCCTACGAGCAGTACTTC. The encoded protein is CASSPREATSYEQYF.

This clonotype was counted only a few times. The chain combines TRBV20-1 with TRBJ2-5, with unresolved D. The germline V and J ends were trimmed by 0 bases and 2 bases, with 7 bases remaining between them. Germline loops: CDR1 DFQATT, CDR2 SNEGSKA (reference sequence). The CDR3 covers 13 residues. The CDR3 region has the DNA TGCAGTGCTAGAGAGCACGGTCAAGAGACCCAGTACTTC. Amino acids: CSAREHGQETQYF.

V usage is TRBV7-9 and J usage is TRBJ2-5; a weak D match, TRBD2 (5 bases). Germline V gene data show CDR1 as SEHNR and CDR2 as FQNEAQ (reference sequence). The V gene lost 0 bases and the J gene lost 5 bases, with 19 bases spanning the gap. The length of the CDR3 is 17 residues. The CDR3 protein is CASSLADGKVQHETQYF. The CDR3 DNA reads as TGTGCCAGCAGCTTAGCGGACGGGAAAGTCCAGCACGAGACCCAGTACTTC.

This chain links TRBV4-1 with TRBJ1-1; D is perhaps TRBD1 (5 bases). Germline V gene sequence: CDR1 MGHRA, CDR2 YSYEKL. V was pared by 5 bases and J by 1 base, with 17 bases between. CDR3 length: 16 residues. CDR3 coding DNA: TGCGCCAGCAGCTCCTTGGGGGATGTAGGGAACACTGAAGCTTTCTTT. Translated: CASSSLGDVGNTEAFF.

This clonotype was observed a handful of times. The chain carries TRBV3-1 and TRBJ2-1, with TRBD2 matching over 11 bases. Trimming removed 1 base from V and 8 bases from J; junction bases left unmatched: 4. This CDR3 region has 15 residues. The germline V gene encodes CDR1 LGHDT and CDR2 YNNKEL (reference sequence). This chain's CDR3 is CASSQGTSGGHEQFF. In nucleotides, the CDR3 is TGTGCCAGCAGCCAAGGCACTAGCGGGGGACATGAGCAGTTCTTC.